Sequencing of this TCR beta chain was carried out in a study of lymphopenia after photon versus proton radiotherapy. This clone occurred a few times. Its specificity is not known. The study's findings and limits: Photon-treated patients lost naive T cells and TCR diversity; proton-treated stayed stable.

Sequencing used immunoSEQ multiplex PCR; TCRdb keeps in-frame clones, though not all of them. The data hold 150,000 to 200,000 clones, with about 88% observed a single time. Germline loops: CDR1 MGHDK, CDR2 SYGVNS. The CDR3 covers 11 residues. V was pared by 8 bases and J by 10 bases, with 7 bases of the junction left unmatched. This chain uses TRBV25-1 with TRBJ1-2; 7 bases line up with TRBD1. Sequencing was performed on peripheral blood, taken from a patient treated with photon-based radiotherapy. This receptor was identified in a man aged 45 to 65 with gastric cancer. The CDR3 DNA is TGTGCCAGCTCCGGGACAGCGTCCTACACCTTC. This gives the protein CASSGTASYTF.